The 4 T cell receptor beta chains below all came from one sample that was sequenced in a study of T-cell reconstitution after alpha-beta-depleted transplantation in children. For TCRbeta, the library was prepared with unique molecular identifiers. A single record per CDR3 protein comes from TCRdb applying MiXCR to the PCR reads. The table includes hundreds of thousands of distinct CDR3 sequences, 10% to 15% detected once. Sample: PBMCs, mostly from graft donor cells, taken 360 days after TCRalphabeta/CD19-depleted stem cell transplant. These receptors all come from a male patient aged 10 to 17 who had a stem cell transplant for acute myeloid leukemia, so the T cells may come from the graft donor.

This chain uses TRBV20-1 with TRBJ2-5; D may be TRBD2 (6 bases). V was cut by 0 bases and J by 0 bases, with 14 bases left in between. Germline assignment: CDR1 DFQATT and CDR2 SNEGSKA (reference sequence). There are 16 residues in the CDR3. CDR3 coding DNA: TGCAGTGCTAGAGAGGTGGCGGGGTGGTACCAAGAGACCCAGTACTTC. It translates to CSAREVAGWYQETQYF.

V and J are TRBV5-4 and TRBJ2-3; tentatively, D is TRBD1 (5 bases). The germline V gene has CDR1 SGHNT and CDR2 YYREEE (reference sequence). Trimming removed 4 bases from V and 4 bases from J, with 22 bases in between. This CDR3 is built from 17 residues. CDR3 residues: CASSPGRLYLGADTQYF. CDR3 DNA sequence: TGTGCCAGCAGCCCTGGGCGTCTCTACCTAGGGGCAGATACGCAGTATTTT.

This clonotype occurred many times. The rearrangement links TRBV29-1 to TRBJ2-7; maybe TRBD1 (5 bases). CDR1 and CDR2 from the germline V gene are SQVTM and ANQGSEA. V was cut by 6 bases and J by 3 bases, with 9 bases left in between. The CDR3 loop spans 11 amino acids. The chain's CDR3 is CSVETVYEQYF. The DNA for the CDR3 is TGCAGCGTCGAGACAGTCTACGAGCAGTACTTC.

This clonotype has a count of ten or more. The V gene is TRBV10-2, the J gene TRBJ2-5; D remains ambiguous. The germline V gene encodes CDR1 WSHSY and CDR2 SAAADI. V was cut by 6 bases and J by 7 bases, with 15 bases left in between. The CDR3 is 13 residues long. CDR3 nucleotides: TGCGCCAGCAGGCCGACTTTTACCGGGACCCAGTACTTC. Amino acid sequence: CASRPTFTGTQYF.